What follows describes a single TCR beta chain. Its antigen is not identified. This sample is part of a study of T cell repertoires in ileal Crohn's disease. Study-level points and caveats: Clonal expansions were more frequent in active smokers than non-smokers at surgery. Sorted CD8 T cells held more high-frequency clones than CD4.

Data came from immunoSEQ multiplex PCR; TCRdb stores just in-frame clones and leaves some out. The sample consists of about 14,000 clones, 84% of them appearing once. The CDR3 totals 13 residues. The germline V gene encodes CDR1 SQVTM and CDR2 ANQGSEA. Trimming took 0 bases from V and 0 from J, leaving 5 bases between them. The sequencing input was ileal tissue. The genes are TRBV29-1 and TRBJ1-1; D unresolved. The origin of this receptor is an adult with Crohn's disease. In DNA, the CDR3 is TGCAGCGTTGAAGAGTCAGTGAACACTGAAGCTTTCTTT. Amino acid sequence: CSVEESVNTEAFF.